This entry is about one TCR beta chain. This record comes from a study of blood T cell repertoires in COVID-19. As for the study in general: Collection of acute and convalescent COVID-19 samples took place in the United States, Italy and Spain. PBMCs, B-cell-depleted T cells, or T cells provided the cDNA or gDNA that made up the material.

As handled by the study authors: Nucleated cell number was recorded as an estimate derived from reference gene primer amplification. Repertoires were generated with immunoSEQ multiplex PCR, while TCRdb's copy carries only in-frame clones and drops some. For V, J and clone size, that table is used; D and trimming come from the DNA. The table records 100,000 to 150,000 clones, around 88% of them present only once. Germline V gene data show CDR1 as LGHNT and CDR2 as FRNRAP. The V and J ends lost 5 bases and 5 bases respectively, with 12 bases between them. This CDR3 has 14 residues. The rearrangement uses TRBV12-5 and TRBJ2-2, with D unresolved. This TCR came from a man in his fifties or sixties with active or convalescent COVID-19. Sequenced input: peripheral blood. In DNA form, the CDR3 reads TGTGCTAGTGGTCCGGAGACTGTGACCGGGGAGCTGTTTTTT. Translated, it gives CASGPETVTGELFF.